Each of the 7 T cell receptor beta chains below was sequenced from the same sample in a study of T-cell reconstitution after alpha-beta-depleted transplantation in children. During its preparation, the TCRbeta library received unique molecular identifiers. Via MiXCR, TCRdb re-called the PCR reads, giving one row per CDR3 protein. Found here are roughly 570,000 distinct CDR3 sequences, 27% of them singletons; the top ten hold 36%. The sample in question was PBMCs, obtained before TCRalphabeta/CD19-depleted stem cell transplant. The receptors derive from a boy in the first two years of life with Wiskott-Aldrich syndrome, due to receive a stem cell transplant.

This clonotype was seen a handful of times. The chain carries TRBV20-1 and TRBJ2-3, with D possibly TRBD1 on 6 matching bases. Germline lookup yields CDR1 DFQATT and CDR2 SNEGSKA (reference sequence). There are 15 residues in the CDR3. V lost 0 bases and J 4 bases, leaving 14 bases between the germline ends. CDR3 sequence: CSARDYQGLADTQYF. The CDR3 DNA sequence: TGCAGTGCTAGAGATTACCAGGGGTTGGCAGATACGCAGTATTTT.

With regard to this clonotype: This clone may be a read error of a much larger clone one base away. The chain carries TRBV20-1 and TRBJ2-3, with 10 bases matching TRBD2. Germline values: CDR1 DFQATT, CDR2 SNEGSKA (reference sequence). The CDR3 sequence is 15 residues long. DNA of the CDR3: TGCACTGCCAGAAGGGTAGCGGGAGGTACAGATACGCAGTATTTT. It yields the protein CTARRVAGGTDTQYF.

The chain has TRBV12-3 or TRBV12-4 and TRBJ2-1, with TRBD2 matching over 9 bases. Trimming at V came to 5 bases and at J to 5 bases, leaving 7 bases not matched to a gene. CDR3 length equals 15 residues. The CDR3 DNA follows: TGTGCCAGCAGTCCTCGGATAGCGGGGGACAATGAGCAGTTCTTC. This encodes CASSPRIAGDNEQFF.

The chain carries TRBV12-3 or TRBV12-4 and TRBJ2-7, with D possibly TRBD2 on 6 matching bases. V lost 2 bases and J 4 bases, leaving 12 bases between the germline ends. The CDR3 has 14 residues. The CDR3 sequence is CASSLYGSLYEQYF. The DNA for the CDR3 is TGTGCCAGCAGTTTATACGGGAGTTTATACGAGCAGTACTTC.

The V and J genes are TRBV7-2 and TRBJ2-3, with TRBD2 matching over 11 bases. Germline CDR1 and CDR2: SGHTA and FQGNSA. This CDR3 contains 16 residues. With 1 base clipped from V and 10 bases from J, the junction kept 10 bases outside the gene matches. The chain's CDR3 is CASSLGVGLAGGAQYF. The CDR3 DNA reads TGTGCCAGCAGCTTAGGGGTGGGGCTAGCGGGAGGTGCGCAGTATTTT.

The chain has TRBV27 and TRBJ2-1; 9 nucleotides agree with TRBD2. The CDR3 runs to 16 residues. Per the germline V gene, CDR1 is MNHEY and CDR2 is SMNVEV (reference sequence). V lost 0 bases, J lost 7 bases, and 7 bases stayed unmatched. The CDR3, as DNA: TGTGCCAGCAGTTTATCTTTTTTAGCGGGAGTGAATGAGCAGTTCTTC. Translating gives CASSLSFLAGVNEQFF.

The chain links TRBV11-2 to TRBJ1-1; TRBD1 aligns across 7 bases. Looked up from germline, CDR1 is SGHAT and CDR2 is FQNNGV. This CDR3 is built from 14 residues. With 4 bases clipped from V and 0 bases from J, the junction kept 2 bases outside the gene matches. The CDR3 DNA sequence: TGTGCCAGCAGCTCACAGGGGATGAACACTGAAGCTTTCTTT. Translation gives CASSSQGMNTEAFF.